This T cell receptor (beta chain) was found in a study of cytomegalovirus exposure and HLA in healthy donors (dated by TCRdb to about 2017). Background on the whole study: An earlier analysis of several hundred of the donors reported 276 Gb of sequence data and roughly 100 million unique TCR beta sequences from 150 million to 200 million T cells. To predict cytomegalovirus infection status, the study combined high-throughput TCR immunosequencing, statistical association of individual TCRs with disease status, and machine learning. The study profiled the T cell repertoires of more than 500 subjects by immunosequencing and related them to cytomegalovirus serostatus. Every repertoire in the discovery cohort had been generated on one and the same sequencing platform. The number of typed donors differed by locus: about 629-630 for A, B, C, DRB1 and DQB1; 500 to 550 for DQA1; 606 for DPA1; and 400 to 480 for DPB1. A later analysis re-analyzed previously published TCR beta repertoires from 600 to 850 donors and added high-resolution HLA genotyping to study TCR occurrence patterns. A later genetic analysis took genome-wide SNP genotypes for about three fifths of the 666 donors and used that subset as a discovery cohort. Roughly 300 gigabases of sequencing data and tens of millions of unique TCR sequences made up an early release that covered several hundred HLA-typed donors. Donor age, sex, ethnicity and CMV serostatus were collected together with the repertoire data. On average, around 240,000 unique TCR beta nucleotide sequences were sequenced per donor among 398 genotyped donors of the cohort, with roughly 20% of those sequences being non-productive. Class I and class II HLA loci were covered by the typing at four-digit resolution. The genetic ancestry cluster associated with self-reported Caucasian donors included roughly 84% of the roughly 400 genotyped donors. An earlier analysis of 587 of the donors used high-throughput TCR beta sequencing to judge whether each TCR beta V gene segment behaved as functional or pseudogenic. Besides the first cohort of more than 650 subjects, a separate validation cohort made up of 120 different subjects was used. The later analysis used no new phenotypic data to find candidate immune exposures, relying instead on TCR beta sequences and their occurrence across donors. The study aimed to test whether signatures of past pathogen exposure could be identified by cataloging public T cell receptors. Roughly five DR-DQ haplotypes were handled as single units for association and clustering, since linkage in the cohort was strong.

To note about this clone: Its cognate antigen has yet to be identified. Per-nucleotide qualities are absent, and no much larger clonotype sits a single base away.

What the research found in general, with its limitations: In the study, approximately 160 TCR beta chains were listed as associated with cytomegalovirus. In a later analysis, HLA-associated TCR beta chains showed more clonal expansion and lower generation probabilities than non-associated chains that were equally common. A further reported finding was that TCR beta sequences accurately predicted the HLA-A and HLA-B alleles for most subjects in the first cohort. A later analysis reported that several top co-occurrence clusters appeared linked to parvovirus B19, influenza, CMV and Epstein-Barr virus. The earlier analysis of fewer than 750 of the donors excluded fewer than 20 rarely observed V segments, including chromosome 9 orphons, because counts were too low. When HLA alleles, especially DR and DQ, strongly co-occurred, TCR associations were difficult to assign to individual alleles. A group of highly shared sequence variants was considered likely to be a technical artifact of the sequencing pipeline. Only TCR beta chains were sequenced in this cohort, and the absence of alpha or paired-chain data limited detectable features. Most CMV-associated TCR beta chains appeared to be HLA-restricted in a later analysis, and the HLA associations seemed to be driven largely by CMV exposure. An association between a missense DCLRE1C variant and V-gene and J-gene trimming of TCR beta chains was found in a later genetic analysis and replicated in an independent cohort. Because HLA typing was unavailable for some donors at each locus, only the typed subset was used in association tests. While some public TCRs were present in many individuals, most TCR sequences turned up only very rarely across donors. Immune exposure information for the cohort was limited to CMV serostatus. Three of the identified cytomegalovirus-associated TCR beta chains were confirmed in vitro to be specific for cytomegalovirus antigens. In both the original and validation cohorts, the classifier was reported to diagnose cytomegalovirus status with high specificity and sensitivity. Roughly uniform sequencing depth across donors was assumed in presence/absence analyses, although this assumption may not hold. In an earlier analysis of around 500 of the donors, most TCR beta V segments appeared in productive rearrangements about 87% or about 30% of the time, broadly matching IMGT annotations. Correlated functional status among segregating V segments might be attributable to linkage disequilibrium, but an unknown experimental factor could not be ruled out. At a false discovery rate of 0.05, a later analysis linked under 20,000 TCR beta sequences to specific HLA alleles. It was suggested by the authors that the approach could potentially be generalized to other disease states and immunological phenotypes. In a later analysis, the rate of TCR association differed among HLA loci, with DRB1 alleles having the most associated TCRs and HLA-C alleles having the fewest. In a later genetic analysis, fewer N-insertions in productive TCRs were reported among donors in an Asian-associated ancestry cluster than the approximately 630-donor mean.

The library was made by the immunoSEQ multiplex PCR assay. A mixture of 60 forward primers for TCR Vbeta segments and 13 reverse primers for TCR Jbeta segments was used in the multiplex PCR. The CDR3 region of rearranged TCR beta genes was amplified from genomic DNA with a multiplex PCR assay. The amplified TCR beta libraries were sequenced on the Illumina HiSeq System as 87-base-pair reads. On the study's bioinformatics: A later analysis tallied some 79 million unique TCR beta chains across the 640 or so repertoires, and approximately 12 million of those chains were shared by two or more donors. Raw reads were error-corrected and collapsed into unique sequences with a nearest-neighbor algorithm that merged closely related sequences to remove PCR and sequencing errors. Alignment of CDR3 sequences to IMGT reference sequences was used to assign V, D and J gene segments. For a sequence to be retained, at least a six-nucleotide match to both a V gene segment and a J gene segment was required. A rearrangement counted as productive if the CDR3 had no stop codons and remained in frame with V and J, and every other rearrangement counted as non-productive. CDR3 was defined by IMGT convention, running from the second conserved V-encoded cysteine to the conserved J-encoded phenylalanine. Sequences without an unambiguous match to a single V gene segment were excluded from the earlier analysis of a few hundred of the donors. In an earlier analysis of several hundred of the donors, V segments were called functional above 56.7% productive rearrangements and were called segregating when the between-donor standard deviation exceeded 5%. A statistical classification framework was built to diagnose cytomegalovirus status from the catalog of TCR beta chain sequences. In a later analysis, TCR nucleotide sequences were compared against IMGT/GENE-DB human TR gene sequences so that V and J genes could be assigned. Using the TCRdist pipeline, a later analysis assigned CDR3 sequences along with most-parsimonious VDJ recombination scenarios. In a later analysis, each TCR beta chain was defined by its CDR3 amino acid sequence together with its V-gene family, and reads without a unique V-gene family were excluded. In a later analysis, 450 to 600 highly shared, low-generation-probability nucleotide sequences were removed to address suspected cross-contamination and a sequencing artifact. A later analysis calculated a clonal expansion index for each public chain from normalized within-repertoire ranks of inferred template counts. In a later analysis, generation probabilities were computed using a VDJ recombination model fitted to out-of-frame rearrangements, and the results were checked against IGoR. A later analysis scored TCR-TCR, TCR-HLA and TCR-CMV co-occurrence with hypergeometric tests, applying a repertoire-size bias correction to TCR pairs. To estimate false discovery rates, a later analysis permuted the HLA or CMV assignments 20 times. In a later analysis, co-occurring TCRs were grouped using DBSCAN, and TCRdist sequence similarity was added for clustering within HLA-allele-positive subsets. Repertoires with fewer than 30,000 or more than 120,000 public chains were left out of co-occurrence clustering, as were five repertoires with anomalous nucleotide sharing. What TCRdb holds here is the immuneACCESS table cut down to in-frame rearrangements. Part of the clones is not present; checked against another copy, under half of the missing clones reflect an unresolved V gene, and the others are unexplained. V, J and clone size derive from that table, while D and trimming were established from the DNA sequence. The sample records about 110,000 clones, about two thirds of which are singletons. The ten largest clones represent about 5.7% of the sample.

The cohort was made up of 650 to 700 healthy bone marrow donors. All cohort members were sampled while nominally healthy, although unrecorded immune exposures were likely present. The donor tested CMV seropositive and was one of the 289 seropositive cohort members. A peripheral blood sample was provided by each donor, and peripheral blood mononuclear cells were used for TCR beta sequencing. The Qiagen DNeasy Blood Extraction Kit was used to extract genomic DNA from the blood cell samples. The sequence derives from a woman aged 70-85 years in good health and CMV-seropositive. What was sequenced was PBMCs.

The DNA reads as follows: TGTGCCAGCAATCACAGGGGTGGAACAGATACGCAGTATTTT. Translation gives CASNHRGGTDTQYF. The chain uses TRBV6-5 and TRBJ2-3; TRBD1 matches 7 bases in the middle. CDR1 MNHEY and CDR2 SVGAGI are derived from the germline V gene. The CDR3 runs 14 amino acids, cysteine and phenylalanine included. The kept DNA is CDR3 alone, 42 bases in frame from the first base. The germline V end is reduced by 7 bases and the J end by 3 bases; junction bases left unmatched: 7.